This T cell receptor beta chain was sequenced for a study of CD8+ T cells in alopecia areata. Sequencing used cDNA as its template, made by extracting RNA and reverse transcribing it. The table came from immunoSEQ multiplex PCR; TCRdb's copy has only in-frame clones and leaves some out. Among approximately 130,000 clones listed, about 50% were seen once. The CDR3 has 16 amino acids. Germline V lookup: CDR1 GTSNPN, CDR2 SVGIG (reference sequence). V was trimmed by 2 bases and J by 4 bases, leaving 20 bases between them. Sequenced sample: NKG2D-low CD8+ T cells sorted from blood. The chain links TRBV30 to TRBJ1-2; D is unclear. The sequence was collected from a human donor with alopecia areata. Here the CDR3 DNA reads TGTGCCTGGAGTCCAGGACGAGTCGGTCGGGTCTATGGCTACACCTTC. The encoded protein is CAWSPGRVGRVYGYTF.